The clone carrying this TCR beta chain was seen ten or more times. Its antigen is not known. Tregs were sorted as CD4+CD25+CD127-/low cells. V shed 7 bases and J shed 9 bases, with 10 bases lying between them. This CDR3 region has 11 residues. Germline lookup yields CDR1 MNHEY and CDR2 SVGAGI. After constant-region reverse-primer amplification, full-length variable regions underwent semi-nested PCR with Nested Universal Primer A. TCRdb reanalysed the 5' RACE reads using MiXCR and keeps one entry per CDR3 protein. The profile shows 35,000 to 50,000 distinct CDR3 sequences, around 20% of them singletons. Study-wide points: The TCR gene usage of tumor memory CD4+ T cells clustered together with blood and lymph node memory CD4+ cells and with lymph node naive CD4+ cells. Tumor Tregs overlapped most with tumor, then blood, naive CD4+ cells.

The chain uses TRBV6-5 and TRBJ2-1; TRBD1 is a possible D gene (5 bases). Sequences were obtained from Tregs sorted from blood. The origin of this receptor is a female donor with breast cancer. The DNA for the CDR3 is TGTGCCAGCACCAAGGACACTGAGCAGTTCTTC. Its translation: CASTKDTEQFF.